Shown below are 27 T cell receptor beta chains from a single sample sequenced in a study of T cell responses to AZD1222 COVID-19 vaccine. Here immunoSEQ multiplex PCR was the method, and the copy in TCRdb shows in-frame clones only, minus some. The table lists more than 85,000 clones, 88% of them singletons. The sample in question was peripheral blood, obtained on day 0 of MenACWY control vaccination. The source is an adult in good health.

The V call is TRBV19, the J call TRBJ2-7; a weak D match, TRBD2 (6 bases). Germline CDR1 and CDR2: LNHDA and SQIVND (reference sequence). The CDR3 is 14 amino acids. V was clipped by 5 bases and J by 6 bases, with 17 bases between them. The CDR3 protein is CASSRGGGDSEQYF. Written as DNA, the CDR3 is TGTGCCAGTAGTCGGGGTGGAGGGGATTCCGAGCAGTACTTC.

V is TRBV5-1 and J is TRBJ2-1; D tentatively reads TRBD1 or TRBD2 (7 bases each). V dropped 4 bases and J dropped 3 bases, with 14 bases sitting between them. CDR1 and CDR2 (germline): SGHRS, YFSETQ. This CDR3 spans 15 amino acids. CDR3 in DNA: TGCGCCAGCAGCCCCCAGGGGGGGGGCTACAATGAGCAGTTCTTC. It is translated as CASSPQGGGYNEQFF.

The rearrangement joins TRBV13 to TRBJ1-2, with D maybe TRBD1 (5 bases). Between the trimmed V and J ends, which lost 3 bases and 3 bases, there was a span of 14 bases. This CDR3 is 15 amino acids long. Germline CDR1 and CDR2: PRHDT and FYEKMQ (reference sequence). CDR3 protein: CASSFQGAEDYGYTF. The CDR3 nucleotides are TGTGCCAGCAGCTTCCAGGGCGCCGAAGACTATGGCTACACCTTC.

CDR3 DNA: TGTGCCAGCAGTCCCCGCAACACCCTCCTGGGCTACACCTTC. Translated: CASSPRNTLLGYTF. The chain carries TRBV27 and TRBJ1-2; D is unresolved. Germline-derived CDR1 and CDR2 are MNHEY and SMNVEV (reference sequence). The CDR3 runs 14 residues. Trimming took 5 bases from V and 8 from J, leaving 18 bases between them.

The rearrangement joins TRBV2 to TRBJ2-5, with TRBD1 as a possible D gene (6 bases). CDR3 length equals 13 residues. V lost 1 base and J lost 14, with 17 bases in between. Germline V gene lookup returns CDR1 SNHLY and CDR2 FYNNEI. The CDR3 nucleotides are TGTGCCAGCAGTGAAGGCTCGGTGGCAGGGGCTTACTTC. As protein: CASSEGSVAGAYF.

The rearrangement uses TRBV27 and TRBJ2-7; D is unresolved. Trimming stripped 2 bases from V and 4 bases from J, with 9 bases between. The length of the CDR3 is 13 residues. Germline-derived CDR1 and CDR2 are MNHEY and SMNVEV (reference sequence). For the CDR3, the DNA is TGTGCCAGCAGTTTAGCCAGAACTTACGAGCAGTACTTC. Its protein is CASSLARTYEQYF.

The V gene is TRBV2, the J gene TRBJ1-2; possible D gene TRBD1, 5 bases. The ends were cut back, 5 bases at V and 4 bases at J, with 14 bases in the middle. The CDR3 has 14 residues. The germline CDR1 and CDR2 sequences are SNHLY and FYNNEI. CDR3 loop: CASSNLSGGYGYTF. The CDR3 nucleotides read TGTGCCAGCAGTAACTTATCGGGGGGCTATGGCTACACCTTC.

This clone occurred once. The chain combines TRBV3-1 (or the pseudogene TRBV3-2) with TRBJ2-7, with 11 bases matching TRBD1. Germline assignment: CDR1 LGHDT and CDR2 YNNKEL (reference sequence). This CDR3 spans 15 amino acids. Trimming took 6 bases from V and 3 from J; bases not matched to a gene: 7. For the CDR3, the DNA is TGTGCCAGCAGAACAAGGACAGGGGGCTTCTACGAGCAGTACTTC. Residues: CASRTRTGGFYEQYF.

The chain joins TRBV29-1 to TRBJ1-3; D is unresolved. CDR1 and CDR2 (germline): SQVTM, ANQGSEA. V lost 7 bases and J lost 4, with 8 bases in between. The CDR3 runs 11 residues. The CDR3 sequence is CSGWVGNTIYF. The CDR3 region has the DNA TGCAGCGGGTGGGTCGGAAACACCATATATTTT.

The genes are TRBV7-9 and TRBJ2-5, with TRBD2 identical over 9 bases. This CDR3 contains 15 residues. Trimming at V came to 1 base and at J to 3 bases, leaving 3 bases not matched to a gene. The germline CDR1 and CDR2 sequences are SEHNR and FQNEAQ (reference sequence). The CDR3 DNA reads TGTGCCAGCAGCTTAGGTAGCGGGGGTAAAGAGACCCAGTACTTC. Residues: CASSLGSGGKETQYF.

The chain joins TRBV7-9 to TRBJ1-3; 8 nucleotides line up with TRBD1. CDR3 length: 16 amino acids. After removal of 2 bases from V and 1 base from J, the junction contained 4 bases not matched to a gene. Per germline, CDR1 SEHNR and CDR2 FQNEAQ (reference sequence). In nucleotides, the CDR3 is TGTGCCAGCAGCTTAACCAGGGGGCAATCTGGAAACACCATATATTTT. It translates to CASSLTRGQSGNTIYF.

V is TRBV7-8 and J is TRBJ2-3; 13 nucleotides align to TRBD2. CDR3 size: 17 residues. Trimming took 2 bases from V and 2 from J; bases not matched to a gene: 4. Germline CDR1 is SGHVS and CDR2 is FQNEAQ. Here the CDR3 reads CASSLSTSGRNTDTQYF. CDR3 coding DNA: TGTGCCAGCAGCTTATCGACTAGCGGGAGGAACACAGATACGCAGTATTTT.

V gene TRBV27 combines with J gene TRBJ2-7; D call uncertain. The V end was cut by 4 bases, the J end by 5 bases, with 15 bases between. This CDR3 spans 14 amino acids. The germline gives CDR1 MNHEY, CDR2 SMNVEV (reference sequence). For the CDR3, the DNA is TGTGCCAGCAGTTCGTCAGGCTCTCGGGACGAGCAGTACTTC. Encoded protein: CASSSSGSRDEQYF.

The chain uses TRBV28 and TRBJ2-5; the match to TRBD1 covers 9 bases. The CDR3 has 15 residues. Germline CDR1 is MDHEN and CDR2 is SYDVKM. V dropped 5 bases and J dropped 4; count of bases not matched to a gene: 8. CDR3 in DNA: TGTGCCAGCAGTCCACAGGGGGCGCGTGCAGAGACCCAGTACTTC. Its translation is CASSPQGARAETQYF.

The rearrangement links TRBV2 to TRBJ2-2; 7 nucleotides line up with TRBD1. The CDR3 contains 11 residues. Losses at the gene ends were 10 bases for V and 7 bases for J; bases not matched to a gene: 3. Germline V CDR1 and CDR2: SNHLY, FYNNEI. The CDR3 region is CAMQGVGELFF. The CDR3 DNA follows: TGTGCCATGCAGGGGGTCGGGGAGCTGTTTTTT.

J is TRBJ1-5 and V is TRBV27; D is ambiguous. Per the germline V gene, CDR1 is MNHEY and CDR2 is SMNVEV (reference sequence). This CDR3 comprises 13 residues. Trimming removed 9 bases at V and 0 bases at J, with 9 bases between. The CDR3 bases are TGTGCCAGTCGGAGTTATAGCAATCAGCCCCAGCATTTT. It specifies CASRSYSNQPQHF.

The rearrangement uses TRBV7-2 and TRBJ1-2; the match to TRBD1 covers 7 bases. The CDR3 covers 15 residues. Unmatched junction bases numbered 6, after V lost 3 bases and J lost 2 bases. CDR1 is SGHTA and CDR2 is FQGNSA in the germline V gene. The CDR3 bases are TGTGCCAGCAGCTTGGGATGGACAGGCAACTATGGCTACACCTTC. Protein: CASSLGWTGNYGYTF.

The rearrangement joins TRBV19 to TRBJ2-2; D is perhaps TRBD1 or TRBD2 (5 bases each). Trimming cost V 5 bases and J 3 bases, with 16 bases left between them. This CDR3 has 16 amino acids. Germline V CDR1 and CDR2: LNHDA, SQIVND (reference sequence). The CDR3 region is CASSPRGPPHTGELFF. CDR3 in DNA: TGTGCCAGTAGTCCTCGGGGCCCTCCGCACACCGGGGAGCTGTTTTTT.

The chain employs TRBV4-3 and TRBJ1-6; D not resolved. The CDR3 has 13 residues. V was trimmed by 3 bases and J by 9 bases, leaving 9 bases between them. Germline CDR1 reads LGHNA; CDR2 reads YSLEER. The CDR3: CASSQGGGSPLHF. The CDR3 DNA is TGCGCCAGCAGCCAGGGAGGTGGTTCACCCCTCCACTTT.

The chain joins TRBV19 to TRBJ1-2; 9 bases agree with TRBD1. Germline values: CDR1 LNHDA, CDR2 SQIVND (reference sequence). CDR3 length: 14 residues. With V trimmed by 5 bases and J by 4 bases, 5 bases remained unmatched. CDR3 coding DNA: TGTGCCAGTAGTTCTTGGGACAGGGCCTATGGCTACACCTTC. It is translated as CASSSWDRAYGYTF.

This chain uses TRBV10-3 with TRBJ1-2, with TRBD1 matching over 7 bases. Germline-derived CDR1 and CDR2 are ENHRY and SYGVKD. The V gene end was trimmed by 6 bases and the J gene end by 8 bases; junction bases not matched to a gene: 12. The CDR3 is made up of 14 amino acids. The CDR3, as DNA: TGTGCCATCAGGAGGGGACAGAGGGGCCTGGGCTACACCTTC. As protein: CAIRRGQRGLGYTF.

The chain is built from TRBV19 and TRBJ1-1; tentatively, D is TRBD1 (5 bases). This CDR3 is built from 16 residues. Germline V gene data show CDR1 as LNHDA and CDR2 as SQIVND (reference sequence). Trimming pared 9 bases from V and 0 bases from J, leaving 20 bases between. The CDR3 DNA follows: TGTGCCAGCCAACCCGGGGGGGGATACATGAACACTGAAGCTTTCTTT. Translation: CASQPGGGYMNTEAFF.

This sequence joins TRBV5-4 and TRBJ2-3; TRBD2 matches at 12 bases. Unmatched junction bases numbered 9, after V lost 5 bases and J lost 5 bases. There are 16 residues in the CDR3. Germline CDR1 is SGHNT and CDR2 is YYREEE (reference sequence). CDR3 residues: CASREGLAGSGDTQYF. CDR3 in DNA: TGTGCCAGCAGGGAGGGACTAGCGGGTTCTGGAGATACGCAGTATTTT.

The rearrangement links TRBV28 to TRBJ1-3, with D unresolved. Germline CDR1 and CDR2: MDHEN and SYDVKM. The CDR3 is made up of 16 amino acids. V dropped 4 bases and J dropped 0 bases, with 13 bases sitting between them. The chain's CDR3 is CASSSPIPSSGNTIYF. The DNA of the CDR3 is TGTGCCAGCAGTTCCCCCATCCCGAGCTCTGGAAACACCATATATTTT.

This chain uses TRBV19 with TRBJ2-7; D is perhaps TRBD1 (5 bases). CDR3 length: 15 residues. V lost 5 bases and J lost 0, with 14 bases in between. CDR1 and CDR2 from the germline V gene are LNHDA and SQIVND (reference sequence). Here the CDR3 reads CASSPNTGSSYEQYF. The CDR3 nucleotides read TGTGCCAGTAGTCCAAATACAGGCTCCTCCTACGAGCAGTACTTC.

The chain couples TRBV6-5 to TRBJ2-3; 9 bases match TRBD1. The CDR3 consists of 14 residues. The germline CDR1 and CDR2 sequences are MNHEY and SVGAGI. The V and J ends lost 6 bases and 1 base, in that order; junction bases with no gene match: 2. The chain's CDR3 is CASRDRGRTDTQYF. The CDR3 DNA reads as TGTGCCAGCAGGGACAGGGGACGCACAGATACGCAGTATTTT.

The chain couples TRBV2 to TRBJ1-1; no clear D gene. The CDR3 extends over 12 amino acids. Germline loops: CDR1 SNHLY, CDR2 FYNNEI. Trimming removed 6 bases at V and 0 bases at J, with 5 bases between. CDR3: CASRGMNTEAFF. CDR3 coding DNA: TGTGCCAGCAGAGGAATGAACACTGAAGCTTTCTTT.